This T cell receptor (beta chain) was profiled in a study of Graves' ophthalmopathy and Graves' hyperthyroidism. Beta-chain TCR CDR3 regions were amplified from RNA transcripts. Second-round multiplex PCR came after a first-round RT-PCR that employed HTBI primers. TCRdb re-called the multiplex PCR reads with MiXCR, one entry per CDR3 protein. The data contain 200,000 to 300,000 distinct CDR3 sequences, around 42% of them singletons. Study outcomes and limitations: Most thyroid clonotypes expanded beyond 0.001 frequency were also found in blood. Using a 13-signature model, the authors split ophthalmopathy from stable hyperthyroidism, with 85% to 90% sensitivity and 80% to 84% specificity.

A word on this clonotype: What it binds is unknown. This could be a read error, since a much larger clone is one nucleotide away.

The germline V gene has CDR1 SQVTM and CDR2 ANQGSEA. The CDR3 is 13 residues long. Certain patients, namely those with other autoimmune diseases, uncontrolled infections, pregnancy or lactation, were excluded. Sequenced material: peripheral blood. This TCR came from an adult man with Graves' ophthalmopathy. The chain recombines TRBV29-1 with TRBJ1-2; D remains ambiguous. The CDR3 DNA reads TGCAGCGTTGATTCGGGCCTGAACTATGGCCACACCTTC. This translates into CSVDSGLNYGHTF. Drawing the rest from reference TRBV29-1 and TRBJ1-2, the complete variable domain is SAVISQKPSRDICQRGTSLTIQCQVDSQVTMMFWYRQQPGQSLTLIATANQGSEATYESGFVIDKFPISRPNLTFSTLTVSNMSPEDSSIYLCSVDSGLNYGHTFGSGTRLTVV.